Shown below are 10 T cell receptor beta chains from a single sample sequenced in a study of shared clonotypes between healthy human individuals. Naive CD8 isolation took CD45RO-negative cells positively selected for CCR7 and excluded terminally differentiated effector memory CD45RA+ cells. TCRdb's copy holds only in-frame clones and misses some; the assay was immunoSEQ multiplex PCR. Of some 2 million clones in the sample, less than 95% were seen once. The specimen was naive CD8+ T cells sorted from blood. The origin of the receptors is a man between 18 and 29 years old in good health.

This chain uses TRBV11-2 with TRBJ2-1; D is uncertain. The CDR3 is made up of 14 amino acids. V gave up 7 bases and J gave up 10 bases, with 20 bases separating them. Germline V gene data show CDR1 as SGHAT and CDR2 as FQNNGV. CDR3 loop: CASTETFGPLEQFF. Here the CDR3 DNA reads TGTGCCAGCACCGAAACGTTCGGCCCGTTGGAGCAGTTCTTC.

The chain is built from TRBV10-1 and TRBJ2-5; D unclear. The V gene lost 5 bases and the J gene lost 7 bases, with 14 bases spanning the gap. Germline V gene sequence: CDR1 WNHNN, CDR2 SYGVQD (reference sequence). This CDR3 comprises 13 residues. CDR3 nucleotide sequence: TGCGCCAGCAGTCGAGACGATTTAGGGACCCAGTACTTC. Amino acid sequence: CASSRDDLGTQYF.

Remarks on this clone: The sample has other DNA sequences that encode this CDR3 too. This chain uses TRBV28 with TRBJ2-7; D is perhaps TRBD2 (5 bases). V was pared by 3 bases and J by 6 bases, with 12 bases between. This CDR3 is built from 13 residues. In germline, CDR1 is MDHEN, CDR2 SYDVKM. CDR3 in amino acids: CASSFRSRGEQYF. The DNA for the CDR3 is TGTGCCAGCAGTTTTCGTTCCCGGGGCGAGCAGTACTTC.

The chain combines TRBV10-2 with TRBJ1-1; 7 positions match TRBD1. Losses at the gene ends were 6 bases for V and 6 bases for J; bases not matched to a gene: 1. The CDR3 has 11 amino acids. CDR1 is WSHSY, CDR2 SAAADI, per germline. This CDR3 reads CASSRGAEAFF. CDR3 coding DNA: TGCGCCAGCAGCAGGGGGGCTGAAGCTTTCTTT.

CDR3 loop: CASSTSSGGFYEQYF. CDR3 coding DNA: TGTGCCAGCAGTACATCTAGCGGGGGGTTCTACGAGCAGTACTTC. V and J are TRBV6-1 and TRBJ2-7, with 11 bases matching TRBD2. The germline V gene encodes CDR1 MNHNS and CDR2 SASEGT. The J segment lost 3 bases and the V segment lost 5 bases, leaving 6 bases of the junction unmatched. CDR3 length: 15 residues.

The rearrangement links TRBV4-1 to TRBJ1-4; TRBD1 is a possible D gene (6 bases). In germline, CDR1 is MGHRA, CDR2 YSYEKL. V was shortened by 2 bases and J by 8 bases, with 15 bases between the two germline ends. This CDR3 region has 15 residues. The chain's CDR3 is CASSQRDTGIEKLFF. CDR3 sequence (DNA): TGCGCCAGCAGCCAAAGGGACACAGGGATAGAAAAACTGTTTTTT.

This sequence joins TRBV5-8 and TRBJ2-7; D remains ambiguous. The CDR3 loop spans 14 amino acids. The V gene's germline CDR1 is SGHTS and CDR2 YDEGEE. The germline V and J ends were trimmed by 4 bases and 0 bases, with 11 bases remaining between them. The CDR3 region is CASSLNDGSYEQYF. The CDR3 coding sequence is TGTGCCAGCAGCCTTAATGACGGCTCCTACGAGCAGTACTTC.

This chain connects TRBV30 to TRBJ1-6, with TRBD1 identical over 8 bases. The CDR3 is 13 residues long. V was pared by 5 bases and J by 7 bases, with 4 bases of the junction left unmatched. CDR1 and CDR2 from the germline V gene are GTSNPN and SVGIG (reference sequence). In DNA form, the CDR3 reads TGTGCCTGGGACAGGGGTATCAATTCACCCCTCCACTTT. Its translation is CAWDRGINSPLHF.

The V and J genes are TRBV7-8 and TRBJ2-7, with 10 nucleotides matching TRBD1. Unmatched junction bases numbered 14, after V lost 1 base and J lost 5 bases. CDR3 length: 18 residues. In germline, CDR1 is SGHVS, CDR2 FQNEAQ. The CDR3 region has the DNA TGTGCCAGCAGCTTAGTTCCGGGACAGGGGATTATTGGCGACGAGCAGTACTTC. This sequence encodes CASSLVPGQGIIGDEQYF.

The chain carries TRBV5-1 and TRBJ1-4; D unresolved. V lost 4 bases to trimming and J lost 2 bases, with 6 bases between them. The CDR3 is 13 residues long. Germline CDR1 and CDR2: SGHRS and YFSETQ. The CDR3 reads CASSAGTNEKLFF. CDR3 nucleotides: TGCGCCAGCAGCGCGGGGACTAATGAAAAACTGTTTTTT.